The sequence of this T cell receptor beta chain was determined in a study of T cell responses to AZD1222 COVID-19 vaccine (dated by TCRdb to the early 2020s). Regarding the complete study: AZD1222 recipients given second doses at about 4 weeks or at about 12 weeks were pooled, since spike-specific TCR depth and breadth were not found to differ between the two schedules. TCR sequencing was performed for 230 to 250 trial participants, of whom 200 to 220 were given two doses of AZD1222 and some 26 were given two doses of MenACWY control vaccine. Enrollment into the trials was organized by age into subgroups of 18-55, 56-69 and 70-plus years, and those subgroups contained roughly 150, 30 and 60 TCR-sequenced participants, respectively.

At the junction V is shortened by 3 bases and J by 3 bases, with 6 bases in between. The germline V gene encodes CDR1 MRHNA and CDR2 SNTAGT. The CDR3 runs 13 residues from the cysteine to the phenylalanine. Only the CDR3 part of the read is kept: 39 bases, read in frame from the first base. The CDR3 regions of human TCRbeta chains were subjected to immunosequencing. Regarding the original processing steps: Repertoire TCRs were matched against a reference library of SARS-CoV-2-specific TCRs generated with the MIRA antigen-specificity platform. Breadth meant the fraction of unique TCRs that were SARS-CoV-2-associated, whereas depth meant the fraction of total T cells that were SARS-CoV-2-associated. Using the MIRA data, each spike-specific TCR was mapped to the spike region that the TCR reacts to and placed in a CD4 or CD8 class. Log10-transformed breadth and depth values were compared by one-way ANOVA with Sidak's multiple comparisons tests. This immuneACCESS table, as held by TCRdb, lists in-frame sequences with V and J called but not all clones. Of the missing ones, under half trace to an unresolved V gene in checked studies; the others have no known cause. D and trimming were read from the DNA, whereas the V and J calls and clone size are those reported in that table. The sample table records roughly 100,000 clones; around 89% of these occur just once. The ten most abundant clones make up around a sixth of the sample.

This clone was counted once. This clone's antigen is unknown. No much larger clone exists at a distance of one base, and base qualities are not known. Overall study outcomes, separate from this receptor: Conclusions about previously exposed vaccinees are limited, since just a handful of AZD1222 recipients were seropositive for SARS-CoV-2 at baseline. The 56-69-year group was small, and its depth increase did not reach significance, likely because of low power. The vaccine-associated CD4 TCRs covered the entire spike protein, and the dominant responses fell in regions 160-218 and 743-854. Participants were mostly white British, with more females than males. The authors suggested clonal diversity may have been underestimated. Reportedly, close to half of the unique spike-specific TCRs recognized epitopes lying outside the regions that are mutated in the B.1.351 and B.1.1.7 variants. Spike-specific TCR breadth and depth rose significantly after two AZD1222 doses compared with day 0 and with MenACWY recipients. Because no day 14 peak-response samples were available, repertoires were characterized only after the peak T cell response.

The time point label on this specimen signifies: baseline before first vaccination. The vaccinee samples were drawn from two UK trials, COV001 and COV002, one of which was a single-blind randomized controlled phase 2/3 trial testing AZD1222 (ChAdOx1 nCoV-19) in healthy adults. Trial participant PBMC samples were collected at day 0 and day 28 after the second dose for TCRbeta chain sequencing. The sequencing here drew on peripheral blood, taken on day 0 of AZD1222 vaccination. The sequence links TRBV6-4 to TRBJ1-5, with no confidently assigned D gene. The receptor's source is an adult in good health. The nucleotides read TGTGCCAGCAGTGAGGAGGCCAATCAGCCCCAGCATTTT. Translated, it reads CASSEEANQPQHF.